This T cell receptor (beta chain) was captured in a study of T cells in Graves' hyperthyroidism and ophthalmopathy. This CDR3 region has 13 residues. The V and J ends lost 6 bases and 6 bases respectively, with 14 bases between them. In germline, CDR1 is MDHEN, CDR2 SYDVKM. Researchers took RNA transcripts and amplified the TCR beta CDR3 regions from them. The TCR CDR3 first-round RT-PCR relied on the HTBI primer set. From the multiplex PCR reads, TCRdb called clonotypes with MiXCR, one entry per CDR3 protein. The table has 200,000 to 300,000 distinct CDR3 sequences, roughly a quarter seen once; the top ten hold about a third. In making diagnoses, clinical symptoms, serum thyroxine and TRAb, thyroid ultrasound and orbital computed tomography were all used.

This rearrangement joins TRBV28 to TRBJ1-2; no clear D gene. The TCR was taken from a woman aged 40 to 50 with Graves' ophthalmopathy. Input material: blood. The CDR3 DNA sequence: TGTGCCAGCAGGCTAGGATCTACCGATGGCTACACCTTC. This gives the protein CASRLGSTDGYTF.